Reported below is one T cell receptor beta chain. Treatment given: oral pan-JAK inhibitor, 5-10 mg twice daily. In each case, RNA was isolated and then reverse transcribed into cDNA as the sequencing template. The data were produced by immunoSEQ multiplex PCR, yet TCRdb's version contains in-frame clones alone and is incomplete. The table shows about 170,000 clones, with less than 75% occurring only once. This entry comes from a study of CD8+ T cells in alopecia areata. Germline lookup yields CDR1 LNHNV and CDR2 YYDKDF (reference sequence). There are 14 residues in the CDR3. V lost 4 bases to trimming and J lost 4 bases, with 13 bases between them.

The sequence came from a human donor with alopecia areata. The sample in question was CD4+ T cells sorted from blood, obtained at approximately week 55, from a patient treated with tofacitinib. The V gene is TRBV15, the J gene TRBJ1-1; D is possibly TRBD1 (6 bases). The chain's CDR3 is CATSKGEFGTEAFF. The CDR3 DNA reads TGTGCCACCAGCAAGGGGGAGTTTGGCACTGAAGCTTTCTTT.